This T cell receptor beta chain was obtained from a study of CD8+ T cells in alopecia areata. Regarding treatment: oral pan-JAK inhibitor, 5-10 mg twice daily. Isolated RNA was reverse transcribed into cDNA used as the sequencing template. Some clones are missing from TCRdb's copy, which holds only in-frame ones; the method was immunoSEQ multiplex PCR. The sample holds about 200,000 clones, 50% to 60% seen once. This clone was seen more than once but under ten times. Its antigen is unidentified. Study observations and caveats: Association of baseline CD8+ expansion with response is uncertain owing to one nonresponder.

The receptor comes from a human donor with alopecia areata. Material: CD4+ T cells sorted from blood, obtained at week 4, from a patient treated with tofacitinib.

CDR3 sequence (DNA): TGTGCCAGCGGGACTGCTATGTTCTCTGGAAACACCATATATTTT. It is translated as CASGTAMFSGNTIYF. The chain combines TRBV2 with TRBJ1-3; the D gene is possibly TRBD1 (5 bases). CDR1 is SNHLY and CDR2 is FYNNEI in the germline V gene. Trimming cost V 8 bases and J 0 bases, with 14 bases left between them. The CDR3 extends over 15 amino acids.